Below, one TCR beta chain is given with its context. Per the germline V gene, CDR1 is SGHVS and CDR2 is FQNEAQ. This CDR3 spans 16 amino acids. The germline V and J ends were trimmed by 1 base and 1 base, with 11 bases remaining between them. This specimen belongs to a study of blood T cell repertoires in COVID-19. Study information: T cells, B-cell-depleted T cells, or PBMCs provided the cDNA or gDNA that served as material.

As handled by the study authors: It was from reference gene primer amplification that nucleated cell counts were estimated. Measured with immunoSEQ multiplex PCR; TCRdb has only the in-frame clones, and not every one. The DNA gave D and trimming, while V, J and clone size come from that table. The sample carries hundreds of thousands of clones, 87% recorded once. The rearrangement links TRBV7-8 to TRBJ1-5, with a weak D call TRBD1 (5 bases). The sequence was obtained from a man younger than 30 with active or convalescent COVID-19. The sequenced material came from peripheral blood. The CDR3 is CASSLVGAGSNQPQHF. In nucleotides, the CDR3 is TGTGCCAGCAGCTTAGTAGGGGCAGGGAGCAATCAGCCCCAGCATTTT.